This paragraph reports one TCR beta chain. What it recognizes is unknown. This sample is drawn from a study of cytomegalovirus exposure and HLA in healthy donors. Study-wide results and limits: On later analysis, the bulk of CMV-associated TCR beta chains appeared to be HLA-restricted.

Each donor was healthy, and each was a bone marrow donor. The CDR3 spans 15 residues. V was trimmed by 7 bases and J by 3 bases, leaving 16 bases between them. Germline V CDR1 and CDR2: MDHEN, SYDVKM. Both 60 Vbeta primers and 13 Jbeta primers went into the PCR. The protocol was immunoSEQ multiplex PCR, while the TCRdb copy is restricted to in-frame clones and leaves out a portion. The repertoire table contains roughly 79,000 clones. The gene calls are TRBV28 and TRBJ1-5, with D possibly matching TRBD1 (5 bases). This clonotype was obtained from a man under 40 in good health and CMV-seronegative. The specimen was PBMCs. The CDR3: CASIVGRADNQPQHF. The CDR3 DNA reads TGTGCCAGCATTGTGGGCAGGGCGGACAATCAGCCCCAGCATTTT.